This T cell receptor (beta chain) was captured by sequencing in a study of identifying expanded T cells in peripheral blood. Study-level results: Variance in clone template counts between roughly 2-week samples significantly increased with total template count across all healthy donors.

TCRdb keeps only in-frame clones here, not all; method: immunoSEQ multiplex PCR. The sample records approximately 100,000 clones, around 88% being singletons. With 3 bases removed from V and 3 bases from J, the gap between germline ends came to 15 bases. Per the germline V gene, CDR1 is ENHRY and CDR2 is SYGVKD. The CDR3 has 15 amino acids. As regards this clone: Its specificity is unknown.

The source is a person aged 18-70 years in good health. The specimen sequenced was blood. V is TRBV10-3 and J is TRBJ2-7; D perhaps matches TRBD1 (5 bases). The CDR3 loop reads CAISEIDSANYEQYF. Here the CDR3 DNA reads TGTGCCATCAGTGAAATCGACAGTGCTAACTACGAGCAGTACTTC.